This T cell receptor (beta chain) was found in a study of human T cells and chemical hapten exposure. Study outcomes and limitations: In comparison with controls, expanded TCRs gave rise to a significantly larger number of large CDR3 similarity clusters. Unchanged with DPC sensitization were TCRs above 1 in 1000 frequency.

TCRdb reprocessed the RACE reads via MiXCR and lists one record per CDR3 protein. The sample lists 380,000 or so distinct CDR3 sequences; over 5% were seen once. Time point reported: pre-sensitization, week 0. As to treatment: therapeutic diphenylcyclopropenone sensitization with weekly scalp DPC. Ahead of applying each patch test, blood was sampled. Worth noting for this clonotype: The antigen remains unidentified.

From germline, CDR1 is SGHNT and CDR2 YYREEE (reference sequence). Trimming removed 3 bases from V and 4 bases from J; junction bases left unmatched: 7. The length of the CDR3 is 14 residues. This receptor was identified in a woman aged 18-29 years with alopecia areata. Some clones in this sample may be carry-over from other donors' samples. The V gene is TRBV5-4, the J gene TRBJ2-7; the match to TRBD1 covers 7 bases. Here the sequenced sample was whole blood, taken in connection with sensitization to the hapten diphenylcyclopropenone (DPC). CDR3 residues: CASSSPAGGYEQYF. The CDR3 DNA sequence: TGTGCCAGCAGCTCGCCGGCAGGGGGATACGAGCAGTACTTC.